This T cell receptor beta chain was recorded in a study of T cells expressing NK-cell markers. Study at large: Among eight sequenced donors, seven carried HCMV seropositivity while one was seronegative.

Whole-study results and caveats: HCMV specificity of expanded NKG2C+ T cell clones remained unclear. The study found dominant NKG2C+ clonotypes at roughly 1.0-8% of CD8+ T cells in over 5 donors.

Note on this clonotype: What it binds is not known.

The CDR3 is 15 amino acids. From germline, CDR1 is SEHNR and CDR2 FQNEAQ (reference sequence). TCR beta cDNA was generated via 5'RACE template switching incorporating UMIs. From its re-call of the 5' RACE reads, TCRdb lists each CDR3 protein once, without DNA. This sample's clone table lists some 410,000 distinct CDR3 sequences. This clonotype was obtained from a woman between 18 and 70 years old in good health. The chain has TRBV7-9 and TRBJ2-1; without DNA, the TCRdb call of TRBD2 cannot be checked. The sequenced sample consisted of blood T cells: a sorted CD56 or NKG2C T cell subset, CD4+ or CD8+ T cells, or bulk PBMC T cells (not recorded which). The CDR3 sequence: CASSDGLAVYNEQFF.